Listed here are 3 T cell receptor beta chains from one sample, sequenced in a study of human T cells and chemical hapten exposure. Time point reported: patch test 1, 2 weeks after DPC sensitization. Stated treatment: therapeutic diphenylcyclopropenone sensitization with weekly scalp DPC. TCRdb independently ran MiXCR on the RACE reads; one entry per CDR3 protein. The table lists 75,000 to 90,000 distinct CDR3 sequences, about 11% of them singletons, with about 4% in the top ten. The sequences come from whole blood, collected in connection with sensitization to the hapten diphenylcyclopropenone (DPC). These receptors originate from a woman aged 55 to 70 with alopecia areata. Some clones in this sample may be carry-over from other donors' samples.

The chain couples TRBV2 to TRBJ1-5; no firm D call. The CDR3 has 15 residues. CDR1 is SNHLY, CDR2 FYNNEI, per germline. Trimming removed 7 bases from V and 2 bases from J, with 15 bases in between. This CDR3 is CASKLEGTGNQPQHF. CDR3 coding DNA: TGTGCCAGCAAACTAGAGGGAACCGGCAATCAGCCCCAGCATTTT.

V usage is TRBV12-3 or TRBV12-4 and J usage is TRBJ1-1; no clear D. The CDR3 runs to 11 residues. V was clipped by 7 bases and J by 3 bases, with 6 bases between them. CDR3 sequence: CASTRDTEAFF. DNA of the CDR3: TGTGCCAGCACCCGGGACACTGAAGCTTTCTTT.

There are a few counts of this clonotype. The CDR3 DNA reads as TGTGCCAGCAGTTACCAACTTGGGCCCTCCTACGAGCAGTACTTC. Translation: CASSYQLGPSYEQYF. This sequence joins TRBV6-5 and TRBJ2-7; no reliable D call. V lost 2 bases and J 0 bases, leaving 11 bases between the germline ends. This CDR3 spans 15 amino acids. The germline V gene has CDR1 MNHEY and CDR2 SVGAGI.